Listed below are T cell receptor beta chains from one sample, sequenced in a study of blood T cells in healthy people across ages. TCRdb passed the 5' RACE reads through MiXCR, listing each CDR3 protein once. The repertoire holds about 810,000 distinct CDR3 sequences, with around 36% as singletons. Material: blood. The receptor set was obtained from a man aged 18 to 30 in good health. CDR3s leave out the opening cysteine and the closing phenylalanine or tryptophan. A D gene is named only where the DNA matches it firmly.

J gene,D gene,V gene,CDR3 protein
TRBJ1-2,NA,TRBV20-1,STRPDTTNYGYT
TRBJ1-2,TRBD1,TRBV9,ANSVDRGRGGGYT
TRBJ1-1,NA,TRBV6-1,ASGFGRVGTEAF
TRBJ1-5,NA,TRBV7-2,ASSPGQNSNQPQH
TRBJ2-7,TRBD1,TRBV5-5,ASSPQGQTYEQY
TRBJ1-5,NA,TRBV12-3/TRBV12-4,ASSLGVSDSNQPQH
TRBJ2-7,NA,TRBV6-6,ASSYDRTYEQY
TRBJ1-1,TRBD1,TRBV11-2,ASSLDSRGRWTEAF
TRBJ2-7,TRBD2,TRBV7-6,ASSPQGLSTYNEQY
TRBJ2-1,TRBD1,TRBV5-1,ASDPDTGVGANNEQF
TRBJ2-5,NA,TRBV5-5,AGSREVGRVGETQY
TRBJ1-2,TRBD1,TRBV20-1,SAPRTDRGLGYT
TRBJ1-2,NA,TRBV10-3,AISDASGAGSSGYT
TRBJ1-6,TRBD1,TRBV12-3/TRBV12-4,ASSFADRDNSPLH
TRBJ2-1,NA,TRBV9,ASSDLEAFDRNEQF
TRBJ1-1,NA,TRBV5-1,ASSLGQIQTEAF
TRBJ2-7,NA,TRBV14,ASSGTGTTTYEQY
TRBJ2-7,NA,TRBV7-2,ASSLRHPRDSLRLYEQY
TRBJ2-6,TRBD1,TRBV20-1,SARRRTGIRSGANVLT
TRBJ2-2,TRBD1,TRBV29-1,SVEDPPQGANTGELF
TRBJ2-3,NA,TRBV14,ASSQVAGASTDTQY
NA,NA,TRBV14,ASSIISYEQY
TRBJ2-3,NA,TRBV3-1,ASSQVLMGLITDTQY
TRBJ2-7,TRBD1,TRBV20-1,SANPPGGVGYEQY
TRBJ2-1,TRBD2,TRBV20-1,SAIGLAVHNEQF